This T cell receptor beta chain was recovered during a study of blood T cell repertoires in COVID-19 (dated by TCRdb to 2020 to 2021). Study-wide context: Samples from collaborators originated in the United States, Italy and Spain and spanned both the acute and convalescent phases of COVID-19. Subjects who had been exposed to COVID-19, were actively infected with it, or had recovered from it provided the deeply sampled blood TCRbeta repertoires that made up the dataset. The repertoires were made available in a free public database intended to serve as a resource for research on the immune response to SARS-CoV-2. The samples were drawn from the first 160 participants of the ongoing ImmuneRACE study and from more than 1,000 subjects provided by 6 global collaborators. The material from the prospective study consisted of cDNA or gDNA derived from T cells, B-cell-depleted T cells, or PBMCs. Where available, HLA class I and class II types were obtained from metadata supplied by the sample provider rather than from assay-based typing. The sample metadata nearly always contained a de-identified subject ID, COVID-19 status, age in years and sex. Results the study describes overall, beyond this receptor: Clinical and demographic metadata were provided uncurated, with the amount varying by source and participant.

As regards this clone: The target of this receptor is not known. Nothing much larger sits one base from this clone, and base qualities are not available.

Collaborating institutions collected whole blood in K2EDTA tubes following their own protocols. For TCRbeta analysis, collaborators shipped samples as frozen whole blood, isolated PBMCs, or DNA extracted from either of those sample types. TCRbeta CDR3 regions were amplified from genomic DNA by means of the immunoSEQ Assay, a bias-controlled multiplex PCR. From the authors' description of their analysis: Nucleated cell counts per sample were estimated from amplification of reference gene primers within the assay. Sequence reads were collapsed and filtered to measure the absolute abundance of every unique TCRbeta CDR3 rearrangement. Productive Simpson clonality was computed per sample as the square root of Simpson's diversity index over productive rearrangements. TCRdb carries this immuneACCESS record with in-frame sequences only. Its versions omit some clonotypes, under half of them owing to an unresolved V gene in the studies checked, with the rest unexplained. D and trimming were read from the DNA, whereas the V and J calls and clone size are those reported in that table. The sample records about 110,000 clones, approximately 78% of which are singletons. The ten largest clones represent roughly 7.9% of the sample.

Taken from cysteine to phenylalanine, the CDR3 has 16 residues. The retained sequence is limited to the CDR3, 48 bases, with the frame set at the first base. Taken from the germline V gene, the CDR1 and CDR2 loops are MGHDK and SYGVNS. V ends up 4 bases short and J 3 bases short, with an unmatched junction base count of 6. The TCR sequence derives from a man between 65 and 85 years old with acute or convalescent COVID-19. Sequencing was done on a sample of peripheral blood. The chain links TRBV25-1 with TRBJ1-5; 10 middle bases align to TRBD1. The DNA sequence is as follows: TGTGCCAGCAGTGCTACGGACAGGGGGGACAATCAGCCCCAGCATTTT. This translates into CASSATDRGDNQPQHF.